A single sample gave rise to the 9 T cell receptor beta chains below, sequenced in a study of monozygotic twins with inflammatory bowel disease. Following a re-call of the 5' RACE reads, TCRdb has one entry per CDR3 protein and lacks DNA. This sample's clone table lists approximately 340,000 distinct CDR3 sequences. Sequencing was done on a sample of blood. Every receptor here comes from a human donor with ulcerative colitis or Crohn's disease, or a healthy co-twin of an affected twin (not recorded which).

The chain couples TRBV20-1 to TRBJ2-7; absent DNA, TCRdb's TRBD1 call cannot be checked. Germline V gives CDR1 DFQATT, CDR2 SNEGSKA (reference sequence). The CDR3 sequence is 13 residues long. This chain's CDR3 is CSAPRQSSYEQYF.

The chain couples TRBV7-2 to TRBJ2-5; TCRdb gives TRBD2 as the D gene, but with no DNA this cannot be confirmed. Germline V gene sequence: CDR1 SGHTA, CDR2 FQGNSA. The CDR3 is 15 residues long. CDR3 sequence reads: CASILVAGAGETQYF.

The CDR3: CASSYLGGRFLNQPQHF. This chain uses TRBV6-5 with TRBJ1-5; the D call from TCRdb, TRBD1, cannot be confirmed without DNA. CDR3 size: 17 residues. Per the germline V gene, CDR1 is MNHEY and CDR2 is SVGAGI.

The V gene is TRBV6-5, the J gene TRBJ2-2. The CDR3 sequence is 13 residues long. Germline lookup yields CDR1 MNHEY and CDR2 SVGAGI. CDR3 in amino acids: CASSYRAIGELFF.

CDR3 amino acids: CASSLFQGTGELFF. The chain has TRBV27 and TRBJ2-2; TCRdb returns TRBD1, unconfirmable since there is no DNA. This CDR3 is built from 14 residues. Germline V gene data show CDR1 as MNHEY and CDR2 as SMNVEV (reference sequence).

The chain employs TRBV27 and TRBJ2-2; checking the TCRdb D call of TRBD2 is not possible without DNA. Per germline, CDR1 MNHEY and CDR2 SMNVEV (reference sequence). The CDR3 spans 17 residues. This chain's CDR3 is CASSAIPSGGNTGELFF.

V gene TRBV28 combines with J gene TRBJ2-1; the TCRdb call, TRBD1, lacks DNA for checking. The CDR3 sequence is 14 residues long. Germline assignment: CDR1 MDHEN and CDR2 SYDVKM. This chain's CDR3 is CASSFAGQDNEQFF. Drawing the rest from reference TRBV28 and TRBJ2-1, the complete variable domain is DVKVTQSSRYLVKRTGEKVFLECVQDMDHENMFWYRQDPGLGLRLIYFSYDVKMKEKGDIPEGYSVSREKKERFSLILESASTNQTSMYLCASSFAGQDNEQFFGPGTRLTVL.

This chain uses TRBV27 with TRBJ2-1; TCRdb proposes TRBD1, but this gene call is untestable without DNA. The CDR3 runs 14 residues. CDR1 is MNHEY and CDR2 is SMNVEV in the germline V gene (reference sequence). CDR3 amino acids: CASSFTGGGNEQFF.

This chain links TRBV12-3 or TRBV12-4 with TRBJ1-1; TCRdb proposes TRBD1, but this gene call is untestable without DNA. The CDR3 contains 14 residues. The CDR3: CASRKTGRDTEAFF.